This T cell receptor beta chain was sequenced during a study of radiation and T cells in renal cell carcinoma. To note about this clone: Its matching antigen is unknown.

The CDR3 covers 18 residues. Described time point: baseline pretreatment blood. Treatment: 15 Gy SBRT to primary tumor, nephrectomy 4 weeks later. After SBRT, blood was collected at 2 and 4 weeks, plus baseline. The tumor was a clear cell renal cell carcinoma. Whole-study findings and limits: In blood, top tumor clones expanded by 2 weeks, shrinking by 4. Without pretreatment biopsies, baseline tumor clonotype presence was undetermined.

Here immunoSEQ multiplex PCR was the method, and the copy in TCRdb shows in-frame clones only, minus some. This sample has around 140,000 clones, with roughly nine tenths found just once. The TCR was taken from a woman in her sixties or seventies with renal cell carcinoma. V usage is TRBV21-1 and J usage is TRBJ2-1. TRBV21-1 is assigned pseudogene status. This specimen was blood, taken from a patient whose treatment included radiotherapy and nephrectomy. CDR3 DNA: TGTGCCAGCAGCAAAGCATGGGTGGGTACGGATCCCTACAATGAGCAGTTCTTC. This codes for CASSKAWVGTDPYNEQFF.